This record covers a single TCR beta chain. Its antigen is as yet unknown. V lost 1 base and J lost 3; bases outside the gene matches: 10. This CDR3 is 18 amino acids long. Germline-derived CDR1 and CDR2 are MGHRA and YSYEKL. This record comes from a study of shared clonotypes between healthy human individuals. General observations from the study: A handful of donors shared approximately 5% of their naive CD4 clonotypes.

Profiled with immunoSEQ multiplex PCR; TCRdb holds only in-frame clones, not every one. The repertoire holds approximately 2,000,000 clones, with just under 95% as singletons. The clonotype was recovered from a man aged 18 to 30 in good health. Some clones in this sample may be carry-over from other donors' samples. The specimen sequenced was naive CD4+ T cells from PBMCs. Subset denoted: CD45RA+ positively selected. This sequence joins TRBV4-1 and TRBJ2-1; 9 nucleotides match TRBD2. The CDR3: CASSQGGAGGSHYNEQFF. DNA for the CDR3: TGCGCCAGCAGCCAAGGGGGAGCGGGAGGATCCCACTACAATGAGCAGTTCTTC.